The rows below give T cell receptor beta chains drawn from one sample of a study of beta chain features in type 1 diabetes. This table comes from immunoSEQ multiplex PCR, and its TCRdb copy is limited to in-frame clones, with some not included. The sample carries about 340,000 clones, around 8.5% recorded once. Sequences were obtained from central memory CD4+ T cells from blood. These receptors all come from a young man with type 1 diabetes. Both conserved end residues are part of each CDR3. A D gene is named only where the DNA matches it firmly. Clone size is given for some rows only: seen once, a few or many times, or a class if the clone is expanded.

CASSYKGDETQYF | TGTGCCAGCAGTTATAAGGGAGATGAGACCCAGTACTTC | TRBV6-5 | - | TRBJ2-5 | -
CASSPGRQGETQYF | TGTGCCAGCAGCCCTGGGCGGCAGGGCGAGACCCAGTACTTC | TRBV7-7 | few | TRBJ2-5 | -
CASSLDGDNEQFF | TGTGCCAGCAGCTTAGACGGGGACAATGAGCAGTTCTTC | TRBV7-9 | few | TRBJ2-1 | -
CASSPYYDNEQFF | TGTGCCAGCAGCCCCTACTATGATAATGAGCAGTTCTTC | TRBV7-2 | - | TRBJ2-1 | -
CASSYSYNEQFF | TGTGCCAGCAGCTACAGCTACAATGAGCAGTTCTTC | TRBV5-5 | - | TRBJ2-1 | -
CASSFGSSGTDTQYF | TGTGCCAGCAGCTTCGGGTCTAGCGGGACAGATACGCAGTATTTT | TRBV11-2 | - | TRBJ2-3 | TRBD2
CASSRTGDNSPLHF | TGCGCCAGCAGCAGGACAGGGGATAATTCACCCCTCCACTTT | TRBV5-1 | - | TRBJ1-6 | TRBD1
CASSQPGTVQETQYF | TGTGCCAGCAGCCAACCAGGGACAGTCCAAGAGACCCAGTACTTC | TRBV5-4 | once | TRBJ2-5 | TRBD1
CASSKGPRFGATFSEQYF | TGTGCCAGTAGTAAGGGACCTAGATTCGGGGCGACCTTTTCCGAGCAGTACTTC | TRBV19 | few | TRBJ2-7 | -
CASSPGLDTGELFF | TGTGCCAGCAGCCCGGGCCTGGACACCGGGGAGCTGTTTTTT | TRBV7-6 | - | TRBJ2-2 | -
CASSPNWDNYGYTF | TGTGCCAGCTCACCGAACTGGGATAACTATGGCTACACCTTC | TRBV18 | few | TRBJ1-2 | -
CASRRGQGETQYF | TGTGCCAGCAGGAGGGGGCAGGGTGAGACCCAGTACTTC | TRBV6-5 | - | TRBJ2-5 | TRBD1
CASSNSGADTQYF | TGTGCCAGCAGCAATTCCGGGGCTGATACGCAGTATTTT | TRBV7-9 | many | TRBJ2-3 | -
CASQMRAFNEKLFF | TGTGCCAGTCAAATGCGGGCCTTTAATGAAAAACTGTTTTTT | TRBV6-1 | once | TRBJ1-4 | -
CASSVAQAFPNTEAFF | TGTGCCAGCAGCGTAGCCCAGGCCTTCCCGAACACTGAAGCTTTCTTT | TRBV9 | - | TRBJ1-1 | -
CASSSRGESSPLHF | TGTGCCAGCAGTTCGCGGGGAGAGAGTTCACCCCTCCACTTT | TRBV6-6 | once | TRBJ1-6 | -